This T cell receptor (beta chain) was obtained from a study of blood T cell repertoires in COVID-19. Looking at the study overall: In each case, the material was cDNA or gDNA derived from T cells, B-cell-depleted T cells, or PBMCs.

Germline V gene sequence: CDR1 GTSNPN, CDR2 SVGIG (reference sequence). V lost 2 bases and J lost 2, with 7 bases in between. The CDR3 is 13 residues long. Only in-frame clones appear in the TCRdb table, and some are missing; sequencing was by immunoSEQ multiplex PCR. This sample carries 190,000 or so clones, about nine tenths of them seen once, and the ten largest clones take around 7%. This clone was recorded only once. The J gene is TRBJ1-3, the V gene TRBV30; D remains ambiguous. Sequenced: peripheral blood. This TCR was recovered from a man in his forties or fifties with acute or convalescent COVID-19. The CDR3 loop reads CAWSLQTGNTIYF. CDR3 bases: TGTGCCTGGAGTCTACAGACTGGAAACACCATATATTTT.